These 25 T cell receptor beta chains came from one sample sequenced in a study of CD8 T cells in Susac syndrome. The authors reverse transcribed roughly 0.5 to 1 ug RNA with random hexamers. One entry per CDR3 protein, called by TCRdb with MiXCR from the immunoSEQ multiplex PCR reads. The sample lists roughly 190,000 distinct CDR3 sequences; about 95% were seen once. The sample comprised CD4+ T cells from PBMCs. The receptors stem from a human donor in good health.

The chain uses TRBV20-1 and TRBJ2-7; 8 nucleotides line up with TRBD2. The ends lost 3 bases at V and 2 bases at J; junction bases unmatched: 9. This CDR3 has 15 residues. From germline, CDR1 is DFQATT and CDR2 SNEGSKA (reference sequence). The CDR3 region has the DNA TGCAGTGCTAGGGTAGCGGGGCACCCGCCCTACGAGCAGTACTTC. This encodes CSARVAGHPPYEQYF.

The CDR3 sequence is CASSPLAGGPSTDTQYF. The CDR3 DNA reads TGTGCCAGCAGCCCACTAGCGGGAGGCCCCAGCACAGATACGCAGTATTTT. V is TRBV7-2 and J is TRBJ2-3; 12 positions match TRBD2. J was trimmed by 0 bases and V by 5 bases; bases with no gene match: 6. The CDR3 spans 17 residues. CDR1 and CDR2 from the germline V gene are SGHTA and FQGNSA.

The chain joins TRBV27 to TRBJ1-1; D remains ambiguous. With 2 bases removed from V and 2 bases from J, the gap between germline ends came to 12 bases. In germline, CDR1 is MNHEY, CDR2 SMNVEV (reference sequence). CDR3 length equals 15 residues. The CDR3 bases are TGTGCCAGCAGTTTACGCTTTGCTGCAAACACTGAAGCTTTCTTT. Amino acids: CASSLRFAANTEAFF.

J is TRBJ1-5 and V is TRBV21-1; the table's TRBD1 call for D was not verified on the DNA. TRBV21-1 is designated a pseudogene. The length of the CDR3 is 15 residues. CDR3 region: CASSAGPDSNQPQHF. DNA of the CDR3: TGTGCCAGCAGCGCCGGGCCAGATAGCAATCAGCCCCAGCATTTT.

The chain carries TRBV28 and TRBJ2-3; D remains ambiguous. The CDR3 is 15 residues long. The V gene's germline CDR1 is MDHEN and CDR2 SYDVKM. Trimming cost V 3 bases and J 1 base, with 11 bases left between them. CDR3 DNA: TGTGCCAGCAGTTTCCGTTTTAAGGGCACAGATACGCAGTATTTT. Amino acid sequence: CASSFRFKGTDTQYF.

The J gene is TRBJ2-7, the V gene TRBV7-3; weak D call: TRBD1 (6 bases). Germline V gene sequence: CDR1 SGHTA, CDR2 FQGTGA. The CDR3 covers 14 residues. V lost 5 bases, J lost 4 bases, and 15 bases lay in between. The CDR3 DNA reads as TGTGCCAGCAGCCCCCGACAGGTAGTATACGAGCAGTACTTC. It translates to CASSPRQVVYEQYF.

V usage is TRBV11-1 and J usage is TRBJ2-2, with a possible D match to TRBD2 (6 bases). The germline V gene has CDR1 SGHAT and CDR2 FQDESV (reference sequence). V was cut by 3 bases and J by 5 bases, with 19 bases left in between. This CDR3 spans 17 amino acids. The DNA of the CDR3 is TGTGCCAGCAGCTTCCCTCGGGGGTATCCCCCGACCGGGGAGCTGTTTTTT. Translated: CASSFPRGYPPTGELFF.

This chain links TRBV30 with TRBJ1-2; possibly TRBD1 for D (5 bases). Looked up from germline, CDR1 is GTSNPN and CDR2 is SVGIG (reference sequence). Trimming left V 3 bases short and J 11 bases short, with 22 bases between. The CDR3 is made up of 14 amino acids. The CDR3 sequence is CAWRKPDSPTRYTF. The CDR3 DNA follows: TGTGCCTGGAGGAAGCCCGACAGCCCCACTAGGTACACCTTC. The entire variable domain, with the rest obtained from reference TRBV30 and TRBJ1-2, is as follows: SQTIHQWPATLVQPVGSPLSLECTVEGTSNPNLYWYRQAAGRGLQLLFYSVGIGQISSEVPQNLSASRPQDRQFILSSKKLLLSDSGFYLCAWRKPDSPTRYTFGSGTRLTVV.

The gene calls are TRBV9 and TRBJ2-1; the match to TRBD2 covers 11 bases. Germline V gene data show CDR1 as SGDLS and CDR2 as YYNGEE. This CDR3 is built from 16 residues. V lost 5 bases, J lost 0 bases, and 4 bases stayed unmatched. CDR3 nucleotide sequence: TGTGCCAGCAGGGGACTAGCGGAAAACTCCTACAATGAGCAGTTCTTC. Its translation is CASRGLAENSYNEQFF.

This chain connects TRBV20-1 to TRBJ2-3; tentatively, D is TRBD2 (6 bases). The V and J ends lost 6 bases and 1 base respectively, with 11 bases between them. In germline, CDR1 is DFQATT, CDR2 SNEGSKA (reference sequence). CDR3 size: 13 residues. CDR3 in amino acids: CSARPSGTDTQYF. The CDR3, as DNA: TGCAGTGCCAGGCCTAGCGGCACAGATACGCAGTATTTT.

The V call is TRBV7-9, the J call TRBJ2-5; D tentatively reads TRBD1 or TRBD2 (5 bases each). Per germline, CDR1 SEHNR and CDR2 FQNEAQ (reference sequence). The CDR3 sequence is 14 residues long. The V end lost 5 bases, the J end lost 2 bases, and 12 bases lay between the germline ends. This chain's CDR3 is CASSPVGVQETQYF. CDR3 bases: TGTGCCAGCAGCCCAGTGGGGGTTCAAGAGACCCAGTACTTC.

Here the CDR3 reads CAWSRLVQETQYF. The CDR3 region has the DNA TGTGCCTGGAGTAGACTAGTCCAAGAGACCCAGTACTTC. This rearrangement joins TRBV30 to TRBJ2-5; maybe TRBD2 (6 bases). The CDR3 has 13 residues. The germline gives CDR1 GTSNPN, CDR2 SVGIG (reference sequence). Trimming cost V 2 bases and J 1 base, with 8 bases left between them.

This chain joins TRBV12-3 or TRBV12-4 and TRBJ1-2; 7 bases are shared with TRBD1. Trimming removed 4 bases from V and 10 bases from J; junction bases left unmatched: 6. This CDR3 has 12 amino acids. CDR3 coding DNA: TGTGCCAGCAGTTACCGGGACAGAGACTACACCTTC. As protein: CASSYRDRDYTF.

This chain uses TRBV20-1 with TRBJ2-4; D gene ambiguous. Trimming removed 5 bases from V and 8 bases from J, with 16 bases in between. Germline V CDR1 and CDR2: DFQATT, SNEGSKA (reference sequence). This CDR3 is built from 13 residues. CDR3 nucleotide sequence: TGCAGTGCTCTCGACCGGGTCGAATACATTCAGTACTTC. Its translation is CSALDRVEYIQYF.

The chain employs TRBV30 and TRBJ2-7, with D uncertain. CDR3 length equals 11 residues. V was shortened by 0 bases and J by 4 bases, with 4 bases between the two germline ends. Germline V gene lookup returns CDR1 GTSNPN and CDR2 SVGIG (reference sequence). The CDR3 bases are TGTGCCTGGAGTGTACTTTACGAGCAGTACTTC. This translates into CAWSVLYEQYF.

The chain joins TRBV28 to TRBJ2-5, with TRBD1 matching 8 bases. V was pared by 5 bases and J by 6 bases, with 8 bases of the junction left unmatched. The CDR3 sequence is 14 residues long. Germline CDR1 is MDHEN and CDR2 is SYDVKM. CDR3 sequence: CASSAAGGWKTQYF. The CDR3 DNA follows: TGTGCCAGCAGTGCTGCAGGGGGCTGGAAGACCCAGTACTTC.

CDR3 nucleotides: TGTGCCAGCAGCCGATCAATTAGCAATGAGCAGTTCTTC. Protein sequence: CASSRSISNEQFF. This rearrangement joins TRBV7-3 to TRBJ2-1, with D unclear. Trimming cost V 5 bases and J 6 bases, with 11 bases left between them. This CDR3 is built from 13 residues. Germline V lookup: CDR1 SGHTA, CDR2 FQGTGA.

This chain connects TRBV20-1 to TRBJ2-1; unclear D gene. V gave up 3 bases and J gave up 6 bases, with 6 bases separating them. CDR1 is DFQATT and CDR2 is SNEGSKA in the germline V gene (reference sequence). The CDR3 sequence is 11 residues long. The CDR3: CSASRANEQFF. The CDR3 nucleotides are TGCAGTGCTAGTAGGGCCAATGAGCAGTTCTTC.

This chain connects TRBV7-8 to TRBJ2-5; D remains ambiguous. The germline V gene has CDR1 SGHVS and CDR2 FQNEAQ. Trimming took 5 bases from V and 0 from J, leaving 10 bases between them. This CDR3 is built from 14 residues. CDR3 nucleotide sequence: TGTGCCAGCAGCCCGCAGGAGTACCAAGAGACCCAGTACTTC. This gives the protein CASSPQEYQETQYF.

V usage is TRBV20-1 and J usage is TRBJ2-3, with D unclear. The CDR3 loop spans 11 amino acids. Germline CDR1 reads DFQATT; CDR2 reads SNEGSKA (reference sequence). Trimming removed 4 bases from V and 5 bases from J, with 7 bases in between. The CDR3 nucleotides are TGCAGTGCTAACGGGCAAGATACGCAGTATTTT. Encoded protein: CSANGQDTQYF.

The J gene is TRBJ1-1, the V gene TRBV29-1, with a weak D call TRBD1 (5 bases). This CDR3 is built from 14 residues. Germline CDR1 is SQVTM and CDR2 is ANQGSEA. Trimming took off 6 bases at V and 0 bases at J, with 14 bases between the two ends. DNA for the CDR3: TGCAGCGTCGCGGCCAGGGTCATGAACACTGAAGCTTTCTTT. As protein: CSVAARVMNTEAFF.

V is TRBV3-1 and J is TRBJ2-1, with 14 positions matching TRBD2. Per the germline V gene, CDR1 is LGHDT and CDR2 is YNNKEL (reference sequence). This CDR3 region has 14 residues. Here the CDR3 DNA reads TGTGCTTCTGGACTAGCGGGAGGACCAAATGAGCAGTTCTTC. Amino acids: CASGLAGGPNEQFF.

The chain uses TRBV5-4 and TRBJ1-4, with D unresolved. The CDR3 is 14 residues long. V was clipped by 4 bases and J by 4 bases, with 11 bases between them. From germline, CDR1 is SGHNT and CDR2 YYREEE (reference sequence). CDR3 sequence reads: CASSTPGNNEKLFF. Here the CDR3 DNA reads TGTGCCAGCAGCACCCCAGGAAATAATGAAAAACTGTTTTTT.

This chain links TRBV19 with TRBJ1-1; no firm D call. In germline, CDR1 is LNHDA, CDR2 SQIVND (reference sequence). Deletions cut 3 bases from V and 1 base from J, with 9 bases between. CDR3 length: 14 residues. The CDR3, as DNA: TGTGCCAGTAGTATGGGGTACGGGAACACTGAAGCTTTCTTT. It yields the protein CASSMGYGNTEAFF.

The CDR3 loop reads CASRTDTQYF. In DNA, the CDR3 is TGTGCCAGCCGGACAGATACGCAGTATTTT. The chain couples TRBV2 to TRBJ2-3; D ambiguous. Germline CDR1 and CDR2: SNHLY and FYNNEI. The V gene lost 8 bases and the J gene lost 3 bases, with 3 bases spanning the gap. The CDR3 is made up of 10 amino acids.